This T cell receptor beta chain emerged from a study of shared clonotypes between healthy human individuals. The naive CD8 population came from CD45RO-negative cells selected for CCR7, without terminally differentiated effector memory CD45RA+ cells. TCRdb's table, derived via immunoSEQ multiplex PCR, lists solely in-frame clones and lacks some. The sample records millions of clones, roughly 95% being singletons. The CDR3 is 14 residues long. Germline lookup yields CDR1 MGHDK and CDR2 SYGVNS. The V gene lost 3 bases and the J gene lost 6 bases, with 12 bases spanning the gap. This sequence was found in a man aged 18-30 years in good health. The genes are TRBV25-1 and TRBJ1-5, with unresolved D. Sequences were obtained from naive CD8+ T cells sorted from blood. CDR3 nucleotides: TGTGCCAGCAGTGAGTGGGAGAGACTTCAGCCCCAGCATTTT. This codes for CASSEWERLQPQHF.